This paragraph covers one TCR beta chain sequence. The repertoire was sequenced with immunoSEQ multiplex PCR; TCRdb's copy has only in-frame clones and lacks some. The table lists fewer than 35,000 clones, around 90% of them singletons. The sample originates from a study of T cell changes during pregnancy in multiple sclerosis. Germline CDR1 LNHDA, CDR2 SQIVND (reference sequence). Trimming cost V 2 bases and J 1 base; bases outside gene matches: 6. The CDR3 has 16 residues. This specimen was CD4+ T cells from peripheral blood mononuclear cells, taken in the third trimester of pregnancy. The TCR originated in a female donor in good health, enrolled as a control in a pregnancy study. The chain carries TRBV19 and TRBJ1-2, with TRBD1 identical over 8 bases. CDR3 amino acids: CASSIQGASNNYGYTF. CDR3 bases: TGTGCCAGTAGTATACAGGGGGCGAGTAATAACTATGGCTACACCTTC.